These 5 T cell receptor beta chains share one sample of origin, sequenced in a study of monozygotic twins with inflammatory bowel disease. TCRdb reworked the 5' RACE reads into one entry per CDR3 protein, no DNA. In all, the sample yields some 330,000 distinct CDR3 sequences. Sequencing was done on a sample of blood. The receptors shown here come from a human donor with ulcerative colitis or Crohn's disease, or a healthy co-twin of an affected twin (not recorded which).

CDR3 region: CASRNMHYEQYF. V usage is TRBV7-9 and J usage is TRBJ2-7. The CDR3 loop spans 12 amino acids. Per the germline V gene, CDR1 is SEHNR and CDR2 is FQNEAQ (reference sequence).

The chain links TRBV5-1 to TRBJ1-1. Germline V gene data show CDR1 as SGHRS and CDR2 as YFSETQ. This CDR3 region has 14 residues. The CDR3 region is CASSLSQGDTEAFF.

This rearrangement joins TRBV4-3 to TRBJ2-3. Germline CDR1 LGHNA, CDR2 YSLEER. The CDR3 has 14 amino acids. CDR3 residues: CASSQELVTDTQYF.

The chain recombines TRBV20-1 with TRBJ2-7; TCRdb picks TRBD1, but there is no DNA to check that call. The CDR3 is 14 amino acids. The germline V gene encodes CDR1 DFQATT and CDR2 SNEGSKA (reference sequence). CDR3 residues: CSAITGTGAYEQYF.

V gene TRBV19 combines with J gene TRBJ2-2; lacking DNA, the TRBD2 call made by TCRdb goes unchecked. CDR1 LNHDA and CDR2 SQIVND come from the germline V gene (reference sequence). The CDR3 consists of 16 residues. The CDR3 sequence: CASSVTSGGTTGELFF.